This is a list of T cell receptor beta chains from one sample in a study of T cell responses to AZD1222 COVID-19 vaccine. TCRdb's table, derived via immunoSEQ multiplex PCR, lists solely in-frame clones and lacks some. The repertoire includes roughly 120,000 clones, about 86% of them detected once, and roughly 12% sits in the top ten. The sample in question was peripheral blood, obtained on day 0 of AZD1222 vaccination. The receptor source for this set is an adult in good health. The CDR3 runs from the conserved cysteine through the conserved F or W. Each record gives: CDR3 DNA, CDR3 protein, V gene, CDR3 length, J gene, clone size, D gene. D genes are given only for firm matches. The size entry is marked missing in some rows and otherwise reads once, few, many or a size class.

cdr3_nt: TGTGCCAGCAGTTACTCGACAGTGGGGACTCGAAACACCATATATTTT
cdr3_aa: CASSYSTVGTRNTIYF
v_call: TRBV6-2/TRBV6-3
cdr3_length: 16
j_call: TRBJ1-3
clone_size: NA
d_call: NA

cdr3_nt: TGCGCCAGCAGCCAAGTTTTAGATTGGGTTGAAGCTTTCTTT
cdr3_aa: CASSQVLDWVEAFF
v_call: TRBV4-3
cdr3_length: 14
j_call: TRBJ1-1
clone_size: once
d_call: NA

cdr3_nt: TGTGCCAGTAAACAGTCACCGCTAGACTATGGCTACACCTTC
cdr3_aa: CASKQSPLDYGYTF
v_call: TRBV10-3
cdr3_length: 14
j_call: TRBJ1-2
clone_size: NA
d_call: NA

cdr3_nt: TGTGCCAGCAGCCCCGGCGGGGGGAGCGCCGGATATACGCAGTATTTT
cdr3_aa: CASSPGGGSAGYTQYF
v_call: TRBV5-4
cdr3_length: 16
j_call: TRBJ2-3
clone_size: NA
d_call: TRBD2

cdr3_nt: TGTGCCAGCAGCCCTCGAGGGGCCGCGAATTCACCCCTCCACTTT
cdr3_aa: CASSPRGAANSPLHF
v_call: TRBV6-6
cdr3_length: 15
j_call: TRBJ1-6
clone_size: NA
d_call: NA

cdr3_nt: TGCGCCAGCAGCCAAGAATTAACCCTGTCCCAAGCTGGCATTCAGTACTTC
cdr3_aa: CASSQELTLSQAGIQYF
v_call: TRBV4-1
cdr3_length: 17
j_call: TRBJ2-4
clone_size: NA
d_call: NA

cdr3_nt: TGCAGCGTTGAAGAGGTAGGGGATAACTATGGCTACACCTTC
cdr3_aa: CSVEEVGDNYGYTF
v_call: TRBV29-1
cdr3_length: 14
j_call: TRBJ1-2
clone_size: NA
d_call: NA

cdr3_nt: TGTGCCAGCAGTCCCGGACAGGGTGGTCACTATGGCTACACCTTC
cdr3_aa: CASSPGQGGHYGYTF
v_call: TRBV25-1
cdr3_length: 15
j_call: TRBJ1-2
clone_size: NA
d_call: TRBD1

cdr3_nt: TGCGCCAGCAGCCAAGATCCGGGAAAGTCCGAGCAGTACTTC
cdr3_aa: CASSQDPGKSEQYF
v_call: TRBV4-1
cdr3_length: 14
j_call: TRBJ2-7
clone_size: NA
d_call: NA

cdr3_nt: TGTGCCAGTAGTGTCTCGGGGGACAGGGGCTACGAGCAGTACTTC
cdr3_aa: CASSVSGDRGYEQYF
v_call: TRBV19
cdr3_length: 15
j_call: TRBJ2-7
clone_size: NA
d_call: TRBD1

cdr3_nt: TGTGCCAGCAGCTTTCTAGGGGCCGAGCAGTACTTC
cdr3_aa: CASSFLGAEQYF
v_call: TRBV7-6
cdr3_length: 12
j_call: TRBJ2-7
clone_size: once
d_call: NA

cdr3_nt: TGTGCCAGCAGTACTAATAAACAGGGCGCAACTAATGAAAAACTGTTTTTT
cdr3_aa: CASSTNKQGATNEKLFF
v_call: TRBV28
cdr3_length: 17
j_call: TRBJ1-4
clone_size: NA
d_call: NA

cdr3_nt: TGCAGCGTTGGAGGTGGAGAAAACACTGAAGCTTTCTTT
cdr3_aa: CSVGGGENTEAFF
v_call: TRBV29-1
cdr3_length: 13
j_call: TRBJ1-1
clone_size: NA
d_call: NA

cdr3_nt: TGTGCCAGCAGTCCCCGGGCCGGGCTAACCTCTAACTATGGCTACACCTTC
cdr3_aa: CASSPRAGLTSNYGYTF
v_call: TRBV11-2
cdr3_length: 17
j_call: TRBJ1-2
clone_size: NA
d_call: NA

cdr3_nt: TGTGCCAGCAGCTTAGCGGACAGGGCGGACACTGAAGCTTTCTTT
cdr3_aa: CASSLADRADTEAFF
v_call: TRBV11-1
cdr3_length: 15
j_call: TRBJ1-1
clone_size: NA
d_call: TRBD1

cdr3_nt: TGTGCCACCAGTGACCTCAGAAGTGGGGATACCGGGGAGCTGTTTTTT
cdr3_aa: CATSDLRSGDTGELFF
v_call: TRBV24-1
cdr3_length: 16
j_call: TRBJ2-2
clone_size: NA
d_call: NA

cdr3_nt: TGTGCCAGTAGTAGCAGGACAGGGGTATCACCCCTCCACTTT
cdr3_aa: CASSSRTGVSPLHF
v_call: TRBV19
cdr3_length: 14
j_call: TRBJ1-6
clone_size: NA
d_call: TRBD1

cdr3_nt: TGCGCCAGCAGCCCGGGACTAGCGGAGAACACCGGGGAGCTGTTTTTT
cdr3_aa: CASSPGLAENTGELFF
v_call: TRBV10-1
cdr3_length: 16
j_call: TRBJ2-2
clone_size: NA
d_call: TRBD2

cdr3_nt: TGTGCCAGCAGTTCGAGTGGGCGAGAGACCCAGTACTTC
cdr3_aa: CASSSSGRETQYF
v_call: TRBV27
cdr3_length: 13
j_call: TRBJ2-5
clone_size: NA
d_call: NA

cdr3_nt: TGTGCCAGCAGCTTAGAACGACTAGCGGGGGGGCAAGAGACCCAGTACTTC
cdr3_aa: CASSLERLAGGQETQYF
v_call: TRBV7-6
cdr3_length: 17
j_call: TRBJ2-5
clone_size: NA
d_call: TRBD2

cdr3_nt: TGTGCTAGTGGTTTGGCTCGGGACTGGTCGGGGGGCAATGAGCAGTTCTTC
cdr3_aa: CASGLARDWSGGNEQFF
v_call: TRBV12-5
cdr3_length: 17
j_call: TRBJ2-1
clone_size: NA
d_call: TRBD2

cdr3_nt: TGTGCCAGCAGCCAAGGGACGAGGGCTTTCTTT
cdr3_aa: CASSQGTRAFF
v_call: TRBV3-1/TRBV3-2
cdr3_length: 11
j_call: TRBJ1-1
clone_size: NA
d_call: NA

cdr3_nt: TGTGCCAGCAGTTTATCTTTGAACACTGAAGCTTTCTTT
cdr3_aa: CASSLSLNTEAFF
v_call: TRBV7-2
cdr3_length: 13
j_call: TRBJ1-1
clone_size: NA
d_call: NA

cdr3_nt: TGTGCCAGCAGCCAAGAATTTGCGTTTCTGGGGGCAGTATACGAGCAGTACTTC
cdr3_aa: CASSQEFAFLGAVYEQYF
v_call: TRBV3-1/TRBV3-2
cdr3_length: 18
j_call: TRBJ2-7
clone_size: few
d_call: NA

cdr3_nt: TGCGCCAGCAGCTTGGATAGGACAGGGGGACTATATACGCAGTATTTT
cdr3_aa: CASSLDRTGGLYTQYF
v_call: TRBV5-1
cdr3_length: 16
j_call: TRBJ2-3
clone_size: NA
d_call: TRBD1

cdr3_nt: TGTGCCAGCAGCCAAGTTATCACAGGGTCTGGCTACACCTTC
cdr3_aa: CASSQVITGSGYTF
v_call: TRBV14
cdr3_length: 14
j_call: TRBJ1-2
clone_size: NA
d_call: NA

cdr3_nt: TGCGCCAGCAGCCAAGATACGGGACCCCAGCATTTT
cdr3_aa: CASSQDTGPQHF
v_call: TRBV4-3
cdr3_length: 12
j_call: TRBJ1-5
clone_size: few
d_call: NA

cdr3_nt: TGTGCCAGCTCACCACCTTTGAGGGAGAGCAACGAGCAGTACTTC
cdr3_aa: CASSPPLRESNEQYF
v_call: TRBV18
cdr3_length: 15
j_call: TRBJ2-7
clone_size: NA
d_call: NA

cdr3_nt: TGTGCCAGCAATTCCGGGGTGGCGGGAAACACCATATATTTT
cdr3_aa: CASNSGVAGNTIYF
v_call: TRBV28
cdr3_length: 14
j_call: TRBJ1-3
clone_size: NA
d_call: NA

cdr3_nt: TGTGCCAGCAGCCAAAATTCACCCCTCCACTTT
cdr3_aa: CASSQNSPLHF
v_call: TRBV11-2
cdr3_length: 11
j_call: TRBJ1-6
clone_size: NA
d_call: NA

cdr3_nt: TGTGCCAGCAGCTGGGTAGGAGAAAAACTGTTTTTT
cdr3_aa: CASSWVGEKLFF
v_call: TRBV7-9
cdr3_length: 12
j_call: TRBJ1-4
clone_size: NA
d_call: NA

cdr3_nt: TGTGCCAGTAGTGGAGGGACAGGGGGCATTGGCTACACCTTC
cdr3_aa: CASSGGTGGIGYTF
v_call: TRBV19
cdr3_length: 14
j_call: TRBJ1-2
clone_size: NA
d_call: TRBD1

cdr3_nt: TGTGCCAGCCGGACAGGGGAGTACAATGAGCAGTTCTTC
cdr3_aa: CASRTGEYNEQFF
v_call: TRBV12-3/TRBV12-4
cdr3_length: 13
j_call: TRBJ2-1
clone_size: once
d_call: TRBD1

cdr3_nt: TGTGCCAGCAGCCAGGTGGAAGAGACCCAGTACTTC
cdr3_aa: CASSQVEETQYF
v_call: TRBV6-5
cdr3_length: 12
j_call: TRBJ2-5
clone_size: NA
d_call: NA

cdr3_nt: TGTGCCAGCAGCTATTCGTCGCTACCAACCTACGAGCAGTACTTC
cdr3_aa: CASSYSSLPTYEQYF
v_call: TRBV14
cdr3_length: 15
j_call: TRBJ2-7
clone_size: once
d_call: NA

cdr3_nt: TGTGCCAGCCGGAGCTTCCTCACCAGCTCCTACAATGAGCAGTTCTTC
cdr3_aa: CASRSFLTSSYNEQFF
v_call: TRBV27
cdr3_length: 16
j_call: TRBJ2-1
clone_size: few
d_call: NA

cdr3_nt: TGTGCCAGCAGGCTTATACAAAACACTGAAGCTTTCTTT
cdr3_aa: CASRLIQNTEAFF
v_call: TRBV7-2
cdr3_length: 13
j_call: TRBJ1-1
clone_size: NA
d_call: NA

cdr3_nt: TGTGCCAGCTCACCAGGGCAGTCAAACTATGGCTACACCTTC
cdr3_aa: CASSPGQSNYGYTF
v_call: TRBV18
cdr3_length: 14
j_call: TRBJ1-2
clone_size: NA
d_call: NA

cdr3_nt: TGTGCCAGCAGCCAAGATACGCCGGGGCAGCAGCCCCAGCATTTT
cdr3_aa: CASSQDTPGQQPQHF
v_call: TRBV3-1/TRBV3-2
cdr3_length: 15
j_call: TRBJ1-5
clone_size: NA
d_call: NA

cdr3_nt: TGTGCCAGCAGTCCCCTATCGGACGGAGTTAATGAAAAACTGTTTTTT
cdr3_aa: CASSPLSDGVNEKLFF
v_call: TRBV27
cdr3_length: 16
j_call: TRBJ1-4
clone_size: few
d_call: NA

cdr3_nt: TGTGCCAGCAGCGACGGGGGACTAGCGGGATCGGGCCGTTGGGATGAGCAGTTCTTC
cdr3_aa: CASSDGGLAGSGRWDEQFF
v_call: TRBV9
cdr3_length: 19
j_call: TRBJ2-1
clone_size: NA
d_call: TRBD2

cdr3_nt: TGTGCCAGCAGCTTGCCGGGACAGGGGGCTCATGAGCAGTTCTTC
cdr3_aa: CASSLPGQGAHEQFF
v_call: TRBV11-2
cdr3_length: 15
j_call: TRBJ2-1
clone_size: NA
d_call: TRBD1

cdr3_nt: TGTGCCAGCAGTTACTCGTTAAGTCAGCCCCAGCATTTT
cdr3_aa: CASSYSLSQPQHF
v_call: TRBV6-7
cdr3_length: 13
j_call: TRBJ1-5
clone_size: NA
d_call: NA

cdr3_nt: TGTGCCAGCAGCCAAAAATCAGCGGGAGCAGATACGCAGTATTTT
cdr3_aa: CASSQKSAGADTQYF
v_call: TRBV3-1/TRBV3-2
cdr3_length: 15
j_call: TRBJ2-3
clone_size: NA
d_call: TRBD2

cdr3_nt: TGTGCCAGCAGCCCATCATCAGGGGGCTACGAGCAGTACTTC
cdr3_aa: CASSPSSGGYEQYF
v_call: TRBV7-2
cdr3_length: 14
j_call: TRBJ2-7
clone_size: NA
d_call: TRBD1

cdr3_nt: TGTGCCAGCAGGGTTAGTAGTGGGTCGCTTTTCGCCTTC
cdr3_aa: CASRVSSGSLFAF
v_call: TRBV12-3/TRBV12-4
cdr3_length: 13
j_call: TRBJ1-2
clone_size: NA
d_call: NA